Shown below are 11 T cell receptor beta chains from a single sample sequenced in a study of T cell repertoires in cytomegalovirus infection. TCRdb used MiXCR to reprocess the reads, holding one entry per CDR3 protein. The sample has 740,000 or so distinct CDR3 sequences, about 40% seen once. Sequenced sample: PBMCs. The receptors derive from a human donor in good health (CMV status not recorded). Some clones in this sample may be carry-over from other donors' samples.

This clonotype was counted once. This may be a read error: a much more frequent sequence differs by one nucleotide. The CDR3 reads CARSRQGPYGYTF. As DNA, the CDR3 is TGTGCCCGCAGTAGACAGGGACCCTATGGCTACACCTTC. The V call is TRBV27, the J call TRBJ1-2, with 7 bases identical to TRBD1. CDR3 length: 13 residues. CDR1 is MNHEY, CDR2 SMNVEV, per germline (reference sequence).

A few counts support this clonotype. This rearrangement joins TRBV28 to TRBJ2-7; 7 positions agree with TRBD1. The junction had 11 bases not matched to a gene; V was cut back by 2 bases and J by 4 bases. The CDR3 sequence is 16 residues long. Germline CDR1 is MDHEN and CDR2 is SYDVKM. In DNA, the CDR3 is TGTGCCAGCAGTTTAGGTGTTCAGGGGGTCTCGTACGAGCAGTACTTC. Translating gives CASSLGVQGVSYEQYF.

This clonotype came up a few times. V and J are TRBV28 and TRBJ2-7, with a weak D call TRBD2 (5 bases). V lost 11 bases to trimming and J lost 6 bases, with 14 bases between them. Germline CDR1 and CDR2: MDHEN and SYDVKM. This CDR3 has 11 amino acids. The CDR3 DNA reads TGTGCCCTGGACTCTGGGCTCGAGCAGTACTTC. Amino acid sequence: CALDSGLEQYF.

The chain combines TRBV11-2 with TRBJ2-3; weak D call: TRBD2 (6 bases). Trimming stripped 8 bases from V and 8 bases from J, with 26 bases between. The CDR3 consists of 16 residues. The germline gives CDR1 SGHAT, CDR2 FQNNGV. The CDR3 sequence is CASGYLWVADHGTQYF. As DNA, the CDR3 is TGTGCCAGCGGCTATCTCTGGGTAGCGGATCATGGTACGCAGTATTTT.

The rearrangement uses TRBV28 and TRBJ1-1; no definite D call. Germline values: CDR1 MDHEN, CDR2 SYDVKM. This CDR3 comprises 15 residues. V lost 4 bases and J 0 bases, leaving 12 bases between the germline ends. The CDR3 coding sequence is TGTGCCAGCAGTTGGTCAGGTCCCATGAACACTGAAGCTTTCTTT. It specifies CASSWSGPMNTEAFF.

About this clonotype: This may be a read error, as it is one base from a much larger clone. The chain uses TRBV7-9 and TRBJ2-7; D call uncertain. In germline, CDR1 is SEHNR, CDR2 FQNEAQ (reference sequence). V was cut by 1 base and J by 7 bases, with 11 bases left in between. This CDR3 contains 13 residues. The CDR3 DNA reads as TGTGCCAGCAGCTTAGAAAAGGGTTGGGAGCAGTACTTC. It translates to CASSLEKGWEQYF.

The rearrangement links TRBV20-1 to TRBJ1-3; D remains unclear. V lost 0 bases and J 0 bases, leaving 24 bases between the germline ends. The germline V gene has CDR1 DFQATT and CDR2 SNEGSKA (reference sequence). The CDR3 totals 20 residues. The CDR3 region has the DNA TGCAGTGCTAGAGATCCTACCGACTCGGACTGGGCTTACTCTGGAAACACCATATATTTT. Its protein is CSARDPTDSDWAYSGNTIYF.

Concerning this clonotype itself: The CDR3 end shows no conserved phenylalanine or tryptophan, and so a read error is likely. The chain uses TRBV28 and TRBJ2-7; 7 nucleotides align to TRBD1. This CDR3 has 12 amino acids. Germline CDR1 and CDR2: MDHEN and SYDVKM. V shed 8 bases and J 2 bases; nucleotides not matched to a gene: 3. The CDR3 bases are TGTGCCAGCCGACAGGGAGCCTACGAGCAGTACTTA. It specifies CASRQGAYEQYL.

Of note for this clonotype: No conserved phenylalanine or tryptophan is present at the end of the CDR3, so a read error is the likely explanation. The gene calls are TRBV20-1 and TRBJ1-2, with D unclear. Germline CDR1 is DFQATT and CDR2 is SNEGSKA (reference sequence). The CDR3 totals 13 residues. V lost 6 bases, J lost 1 base, and 12 bases lay in between. The CDR3 loop is CSAAGQSNYGYTL. CDR3 coding DNA: TGCAGTGCCGCCGGGCAGAGTAACTATGGCTACACCTTG.

This clonotype was counted between two and nine times. The CDR3 DNA follows: TGTGCCAGCAACTTAGGAGGGAACTATGGCTACACCTTC. Its translation: CASNLGGNYGYTF. V and J are TRBV12-3 or TRBV12-4 and TRBJ1-2; the D is unclear. V was clipped by 7 bases and J by 2 bases, with 11 bases between them. This CDR3 spans 13 amino acids.

V usage is TRBV7-2 and J usage is TRBJ2-3; D is perhaps TRBD1 or TRBD2 (5 bases each). The CDR3 has 16 amino acids. Between the trimmed V and J ends, which lost 3 bases and 6 bases, there was a span of 19 bases. Germline lookup yields CDR1 SGHTA and CDR2 FQGNSA. CDR3 residues: CASSFNAGLGADTQYF. DNA for the CDR3: TGTGCCAGCAGCTTTAACGCGGGCCTAGGGGCGGATACGCAGTATTTT.